The 25 T cell receptor beta chains below come from one sample, sequenced in a study of blood T cell repertoires in COVID-19. Assay used: immunoSEQ multiplex PCR; TCRdb lists only in-frame clones, some missing. The table has more than 300,000 clones, over 75% seen once. Sequencing was performed on PBMCs or T cells enriched from blood (not recorded which). The receptor source for this set is a man aged 35 to 55 in a cohort exposed to, infected with or recovered from COVID-19 (not recorded which).

This chain links TRBV28 with TRBJ1-3; TRBD1 is a possible D gene (6 bases). The germline V gene encodes CDR1 MDHEN and CDR2 SYDVKM. The V end was cut by 5 bases, the J end by 6 bases, with 23 bases between. This CDR3 contains 17 residues. The CDR3: CASSPYVAGDKENTIYF. The CDR3 nucleotides are TGTGCCAGCAGTCCCTACGTGGCAGGGGACAAGGAAAACACCATATATTTT.

Here the CDR3 reads CASSSQNRARSDTQYF. The CDR3 nucleotides are TGTGCCAGCTCCTCACAAAACAGGGCTCGGTCTGATACGCAGTATTTT. The chain links TRBV28 to TRBJ2-3; a weak D match, TRBD1 (6 bases). V gave up 8 bases and J gave up 6 bases, with 24 bases separating them. From germline, CDR1 is MDHEN and CDR2 SYDVKM. The CDR3 has 16 amino acids.

J is TRBJ1-2 and V is TRBV19; 11 positions agree with TRBD1. The CDR3 sequence is 14 residues long. V lost 4 bases and J lost 5; bases outside the gene matches: 3. Germline V gives CDR1 LNHDA, CDR2 SQIVND (reference sequence). CDR3 sequence: CASSKDRGPYGYTF. CDR3 DNA: TGTGCCAGTAGTAAGGACAGGGGGCCTTATGGCTACACCTTC.

This clone was seen a few times. The CDR3 region is CASSVSSGRAVELFF. CDR3 sequence (DNA): TGCGCCAGCAGTGTTTCCAGCGGGAGGGCTGTGGAGCTGTTTTTT. This chain links TRBV10-1 with TRBJ2-2, with 10 bases matching TRBD2. The CDR3 extends over 15 amino acids. V lost 4 bases to trimming and J lost 10 bases; unmatched junction nucleotides: 9. In germline, CDR1 is WNHNN, CDR2 SYGVQD (reference sequence).

In its sample, this clone was seen once. The chain links TRBV18 to TRBJ1-3; TRBD1 is a possible D gene (5 bases). Trimming cost V 3 bases and J 0 bases, with 15 bases left between them. In germline, CDR1 is KGHSH, CDR2 LQKENI. CDR3 length: 17 amino acids. CDR3: CASSPQSQGVSGNTIYF. The CDR3 DNA reads as TGTGCCAGCTCACCCCAATCGCAGGGTGTCTCTGGAAACACCATATATTTT.

This clone occurred a few times. This chain uses TRBV18 with TRBJ2-7; TRBD2 is a possible D gene (6 bases). The CDR3 is made up of 13 amino acids. Germline loops: CDR1 KGHSH, CDR2 LQKENI. V lost 2 bases and J 8 bases, leaving 13 bases between the germline ends. CDR3: CASSPGGSLQQYF. As DNA, the CDR3 is TGTGCCAGCTCACCAGGAGGGAGTCTTCAGCAGTACTTC.

The rearrangement joins TRBV25-1 to TRBJ2-3, with D tentatively TRBD2 (5 bases). The germline V gene has CDR1 MGHDK and CDR2 SYGVNS. The length of the CDR3 is 14 residues. The V gene lost 3 bases and the J gene lost 4 bases, with 11 bases spanning the gap. This chain's CDR3 is CASSDMEASDTQYF. The CDR3, as DNA: TGTGCCAGCAGTGACATGGAGGCATCAGATACGCAGTATTTT.

This chain joins TRBV30 and TRBJ1-6; 7 nucleotides line up with TRBD1. The V gene's germline CDR1 is GTSNPN and CDR2 SVGIG (reference sequence). The CDR3 covers 14 residues. V gave up 4 bases and J gave up 8 bases; unmatched junction bases: 8. CDR3 nucleotide sequence: TGTGCCTGGACGGGCAGGGGGATAGATTCACCCCTCCACTTT. It specifies CAWTGRGIDSPLHF.

The chain uses TRBV4-1 and TRBJ1-1; maybe TRBD1 (5 bases). Trimming pared 2 bases from V and 3 bases from J, leaving 7 bases between. CDR1 and CDR2 from the germline V gene are MGHRA and YSYEKL. This CDR3 has 13 amino acids. The CDR3 region has the DNA TGCGCCAGCAGCCAATCGACAGACACTGAAGCTTTCTTT. This gives the protein CASSQSTDTEAFF.

The chain is built from TRBV3-1 (or the pseudogene TRBV3-2) and TRBJ1-5; D not resolved. Germline CDR1 is LGHDT and CDR2 is YNNKEL (reference sequence). The CDR3 has 14 amino acids. Trimming stripped 6 bases from V and 5 bases from J, with 14 bases between. The CDR3 spells CASSHGVRDQPQHF. In DNA form, the CDR3 reads TGTGCCAGCAGTCACGGGGTAAGGGATCAGCCCCAGCATTTT.

The chain couples TRBV4-2 to TRBJ2-2; 10 bases align to TRBD1. CDR1 and CDR2 from the germline V gene are LGHNA and YNFKEQ. Unmatched junction bases numbered 2, after V lost 4 bases and J lost 3 bases. This CDR3 is built from 15 residues. The CDR3 DNA reads as TGTGCCAGCAGCCCGGGGACAGGGGACACCGGGGAGCTGTTTTTT. Translating it yields CASSPGTGDTGELFF.

This rearrangement joins TRBV18 to TRBJ1-5; 7 bases are a match to TRBD1. Germline V gene data show CDR1 as KGHSH and CDR2 as LQKENI. The CDR3 totals 16 residues. The ends lost 6 bases at V and 0 bases at J; junction bases unmatched: 8. The CDR3 nucleotides are TGTGCCAGCTCCCGCCAAGGGACAGATAGCAATCAGCCCCAGCATTTT. Translation gives CASSRQGTDSNQPQHF. Complete variable domain (other parts from reference TRBV18 and TRBJ1-5): NAGVMQNPRHLVRRRGQEARLRCSPMKGHSHVYWYRQLPEEGLKFMVYLQKENIIDESGMPKERFSAEFPKEGPSILRIQQVVRGDSAAYFCASSRQGTDSNQPQHFGDGTRLSIL.

The chain has TRBV30 and TRBJ1-3; the D gene is possibly TRBD1 (6 bases). Trimming removed 5 bases from V and 2 bases from J, with 13 bases in between. Per germline, CDR1 GTSNPN and CDR2 SVGIG (reference sequence). CDR3 length equals 14 residues. The CDR3 spells CAWGTGSTGNTIYF. The CDR3 bases are TGTGCCTGGGGCACAGGGTCTACTGGAAACACCATATATTTT. Complete variable domain (other parts from reference TRBV30 and TRBJ1-3): SQTIHQWPATLVQPVGSPLSLECTVEGTSNPNLYWYRQAAGRGLQLLFYSVGIGQISSEVPQNLSASRPQDRQFILSSKKLLLSDSGFYLCAWGTGSTGNTIYFGEGSWLTVV.

The chain carries TRBV19 and TRBJ2-3, with D perhaps TRBD1 (6 bases). CDR1 is LNHDA, CDR2 SQIVND, per germline (reference sequence). Trimming pared 3 bases from V and 4 bases from J, leaving 11 bases between. The CDR3 has 14 residues. The CDR3: CASSIRGRSDTQYF. In DNA, the CDR3 is TGTGCCAGTAGTATCAGGGGAAGATCAGATACGCAGTATTTT.

The chain combines TRBV3-1 (or the pseudogene TRBV3-2) with TRBJ2-1; D not certain. Trimming removed 1 base at V and 5 bases at J, with 3 bases between. Germline CDR1 reads LGHDT; CDR2 reads YNNKEL (reference sequence). The CDR3 sequence is 12 residues long. This CDR3 reads CASSQVNNEQFF. In nucleotides, the CDR3 is TGTGCCAGCAGCCAAGTCAACAATGAGCAGTTCTTC.

V usage is TRBV30 and J usage is TRBJ2-3; D uncertain. V shed 0 bases and J shed 4 bases, with 5 bases lying between them. This CDR3 contains 12 residues. Germline V gene sequence: CDR1 GTSNPN, CDR2 SVGIG (reference sequence). The CDR3 spells CAWSVYSDTQYF. CDR3 sequence (DNA): TGTGCCTGGAGTGTATATTCAGATACGCAGTATTTT.

The J gene is TRBJ1-3, the V gene TRBV13; 9 nucleotides agree with TRBD1. Per the germline V gene, CDR1 is PRHDT and CDR2 is FYEKMQ (reference sequence). The CDR3 loop spans 14 amino acids. V was clipped by 2 bases and J by 6 bases; unmatched bases: 2. The CDR3 spells CASSLRTGANTIYF. CDR3 nucleotide sequence: TGTGCCAGCAGCTTACGGACAGGGGCAAACACCATATATTTT.

A note on this clone: At one end, the junction sequence differs from germline, possibly due to a read error. The chain is built from TRBV6-1 and TRBJ2-2; 7 bases align to TRBD2. CDR3 length equals 15 residues. Looked up from germline, CDR1 is MNHNS and CDR2 is SASEGT. The CDR3 DNA reads as TGTGCCAGCAGCGAAGGGGCGGGGGTTGCCGGGGAGCTGTTTTTT. Its translation is CASSEGAGVAGELFF.

The V gene is TRBV3-1 (or the pseudogene TRBV3-2), the J gene TRBJ1-5; D remains ambiguous. V lost 1 base and J 9 bases, leaving 13 bases between the germline ends. Germline lookup yields CDR1 LGHDT and CDR2 YNNKEL (reference sequence). The CDR3 is made up of 14 amino acids. The CDR3 sequence is CASSQVEGVGPQHF. CDR3 sequence (DNA): TGTGCCAGCAGCCAAGTCGAGGGAGTCGGGCCCCAGCATTTT.

The genes are TRBV2 and TRBJ2-5, with TRBD2 matching 9 bases. The CDR3 is 15 amino acids. The germline gives CDR1 SNHLY, CDR2 FYNNEI. V gave up 2 bases and J gave up 4 bases; unmatched junction bases: 5. CDR3 region: CASSESIAGAETQYF. CDR3 nucleotide sequence: TGTGCCAGCAGTGAATCCATAGCGGGAGCAGAGACCCAGTACTTC.

The J gene is TRBJ2-7, the V gene TRBV9; 7 bases agree with TRBD1. The CDR3 loop spans 15 amino acids. Germline V lookup: CDR1 SGDLS, CDR2 YYNGEE. V was pared by 3 bases and J by 7 bases, with 13 bases of the junction left unmatched. CDR3 in DNA: TGTGCCAGCAGCGGGTGGGGACAGCCCGTGGAGGAGCAGTACTTC. Translation: CASSGWGQPVEEQYF.

The gene calls are TRBV7-2 and TRBJ2-5, with 9 bases aligning to TRBD1. The CDR3 runs 16 residues. With V trimmed by 6 bases and J by 5 bases, 13 bases remained unmatched. Germline-derived CDR1 and CDR2 are SGHTA and FQGNSA. The CDR3 DNA is TGTGCCAGCAGGGACCCAACAGGGGGCCTTTGGGAGACCCAGTACTTC. This gives the protein CASRDPTGGLWETQYF.

The J gene is TRBJ2-1, the V gene TRBV5-8; no definite D call. Trimming removed 4 bases at V and 0 bases at J, with 11 bases between. The CDR3 is made up of 15 amino acids. The V gene's germline CDR1 is SGHTS and CDR2 YDEGEE. The CDR3, as DNA: TGTGCCAGCAGCCTGGGCGAGAACTCCTACAATGAGCAGTTCTTC. Translated, it gives CASSLGENSYNEQFF.

The chain recombines TRBV6-5 with TRBJ2-7; TRBD2 matches 7 bases. Germline V gene lookup returns CDR1 MNHEY and CDR2 SVGAGI. The trim removed 6 bases at V and 5 bases at J, leaving 4 bases unmatched. The CDR3 runs to 12 residues. The DNA for the CDR3 is TGTGCCAGCAGGCTAGGGAGGGACGAGCAGTACTTC. Protein sequence: CASRLGRDEQYF.

The chain couples TRBV11-2 to TRBJ2-7, with 7 bases matching TRBD1. V was clipped by 4 bases and J by 5 bases; unmatched bases: 8. The CDR3 has 14 amino acids. Germline lookup yields CDR1 SGHAT and CDR2 FQNNGV. The CDR3 region is CASSSRQGWHEQYF. The CDR3 DNA follows: TGTGCCAGCAGCTCTCGACAGGGATGGCACGAGCAGTACTTC.